This T cell receptor (beta chain) is drawn from a study of blood T cell repertoires in COVID-19. How the authors handled the data: Amplifying reference gene primers gave estimates of nucleated cell counts. TCRdb keeps only in-frame clones here, not all; method: immunoSEQ multiplex PCR. V, J and clone size reflect that table, while D and trimming were determined from the DNA. The sample has some 140,000 clones, 65% to 90% seen once. As regards this clone: Additional DNA sequences in this sample encode the identical CDR3.

The V segment lost 0 bases and the J segment 4 bases; nucleotides outside the gene matches: 4. The CDR3 runs 15 residues. Germline V gene sequence: CDR1 SGHRS, CDR2 YFSETQ. The specimen sequenced was peripheral blood. The receptor's source is a woman in her fifties or sixties with COVID-19, enrolled during active disease. This chain links TRBV5-1 with TRBJ1-3, with 7 bases that match TRBD1. CDR3 protein: CASSLEAGGGNTIYF. The CDR3 DNA reads as TGCGCCAGCAGCTTGGAGGCAGGGGGAGGAAACACCATATATTTT.